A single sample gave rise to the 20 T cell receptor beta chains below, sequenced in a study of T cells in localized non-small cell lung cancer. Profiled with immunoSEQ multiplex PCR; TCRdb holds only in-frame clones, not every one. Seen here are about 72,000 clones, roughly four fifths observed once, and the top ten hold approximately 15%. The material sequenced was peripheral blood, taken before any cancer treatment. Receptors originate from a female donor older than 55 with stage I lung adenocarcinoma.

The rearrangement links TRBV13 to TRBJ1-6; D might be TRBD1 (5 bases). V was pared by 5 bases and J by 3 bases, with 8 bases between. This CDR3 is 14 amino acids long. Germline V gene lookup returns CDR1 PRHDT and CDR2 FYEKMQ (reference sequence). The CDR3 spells CASSVGGYNSPLHF. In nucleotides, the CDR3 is TGTGCCAGCAGCGTCGGGGGCTATAATTCACCCCTCCACTTT. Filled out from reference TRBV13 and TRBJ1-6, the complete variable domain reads AAGVIQSPRHLIKEKRETATLKCYPIPRHDTVYWYQQGPGQDPQFLISFYEKMQSDKGSIPDRFSAQQFSDYHSELNMSSLELGDSALYFCASSVGGYNSPLHFGNGTRLTVT.

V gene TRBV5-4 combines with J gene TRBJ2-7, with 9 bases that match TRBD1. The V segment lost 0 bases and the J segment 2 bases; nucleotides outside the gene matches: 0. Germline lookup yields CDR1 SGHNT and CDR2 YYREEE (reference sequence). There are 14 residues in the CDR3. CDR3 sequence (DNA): TGTGCCAGCAGCTTGGGACAGGGGGCCTACGAGCAGTACTTC. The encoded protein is CASSLGQGAYEQYF. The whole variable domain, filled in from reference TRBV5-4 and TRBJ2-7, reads ETGVTQSPTHLIKTRGQQVTLRCSSQSGHNTVSWYQQALGQGPQFIFQYYREEENGRGNFPPRFSGLQFPNYSSELNVNALELDDSALYLCASSLGQGAYEQYFGPGTRLTVT.

CDR3 protein: CASSFTQETQYF. The DNA of the CDR3 is TGCGCCAGCAGCTTCACCCAAGAGACCCAGTACTTC. The genes are TRBV5-1 and TRBJ2-5, with D unresolved. Per the germline V gene, CDR1 is SGHRS and CDR2 is YFSETQ. The CDR3 has 12 amino acids. Trimming left V 2 bases short and J 1 base short, with 3 bases between.

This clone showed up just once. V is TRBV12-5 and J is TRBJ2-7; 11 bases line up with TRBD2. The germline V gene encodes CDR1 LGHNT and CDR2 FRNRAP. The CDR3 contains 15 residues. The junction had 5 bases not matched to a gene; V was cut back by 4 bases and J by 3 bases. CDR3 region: CASGSPSGRNYEQYF. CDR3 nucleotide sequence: TGTGCTAGTGGTTCACCTAGCGGGAGGAACTACGAGCAGTACTTC.

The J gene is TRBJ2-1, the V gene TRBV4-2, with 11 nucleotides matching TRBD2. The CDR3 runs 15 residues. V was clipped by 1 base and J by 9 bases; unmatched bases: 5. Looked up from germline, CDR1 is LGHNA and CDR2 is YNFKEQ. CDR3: CASSQGSGRAGEQFF. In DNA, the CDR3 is TGTGCCAGCAGCCAAGGTAGCGGGAGGGCCGGTGAGCAGTTCTTC.

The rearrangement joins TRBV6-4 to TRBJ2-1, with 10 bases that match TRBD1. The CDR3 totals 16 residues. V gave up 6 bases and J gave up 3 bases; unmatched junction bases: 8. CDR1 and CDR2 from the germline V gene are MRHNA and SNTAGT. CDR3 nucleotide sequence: TGTGCCAGCAGCGAGACAGGGGGCGAAGGCTACAATGAGCAGTTCTTC. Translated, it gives CASSETGGEGYNEQFF.

The CDR3 loop is CASSAGYLREFARETQYF. DNA for the CDR3: TGCGCCAGCAGTGCGGGGTACTTGCGGGAGTTCGCAAGGGAGACCCAGTACTTC. This chain uses TRBV10-2 with TRBJ2-5, with 7 bases that match TRBD2. The CDR3 length is 18 residues. Germline values: CDR1 WSHSY, CDR2 SAAADI. Unmatched junction bases numbered 19, after V lost 4 bases and J lost 5 bases.

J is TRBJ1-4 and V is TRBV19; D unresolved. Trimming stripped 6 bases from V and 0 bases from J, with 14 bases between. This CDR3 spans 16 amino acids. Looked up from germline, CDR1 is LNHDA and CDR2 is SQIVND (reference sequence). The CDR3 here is CASRTLDRATNEKLFF. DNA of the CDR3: TGTGCCAGTAGGACGCTGGACCGTGCAACTAATGAAAAACTGTTTTTT.

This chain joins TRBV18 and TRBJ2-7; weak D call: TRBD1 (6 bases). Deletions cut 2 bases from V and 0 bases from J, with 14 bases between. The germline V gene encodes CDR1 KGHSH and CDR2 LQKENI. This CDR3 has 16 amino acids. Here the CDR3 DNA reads TGTGCCAGCTCACCATTGGTCACAGGGAGCTCCTACGAGCAGTACTTC. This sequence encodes CASSPLVTGSSYEQYF.

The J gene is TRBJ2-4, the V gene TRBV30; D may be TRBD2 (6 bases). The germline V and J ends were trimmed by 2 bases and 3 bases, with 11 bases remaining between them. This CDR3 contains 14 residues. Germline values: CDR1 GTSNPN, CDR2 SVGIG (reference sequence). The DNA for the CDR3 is TGTGCCTGGAGTTCTTCCGGGAGCAAAAACATTCAGTACTTC. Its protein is CAWSSSGSKNIQYF.

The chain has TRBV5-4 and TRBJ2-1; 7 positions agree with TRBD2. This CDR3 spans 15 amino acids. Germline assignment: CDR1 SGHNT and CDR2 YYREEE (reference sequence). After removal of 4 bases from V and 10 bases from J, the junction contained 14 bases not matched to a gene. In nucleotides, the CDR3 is TGTGCCAGCAGCCAAGAAAACAGTGCGGGGGTGGAGCAGTTCTTC. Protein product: CASSQENSAGVEQFF.

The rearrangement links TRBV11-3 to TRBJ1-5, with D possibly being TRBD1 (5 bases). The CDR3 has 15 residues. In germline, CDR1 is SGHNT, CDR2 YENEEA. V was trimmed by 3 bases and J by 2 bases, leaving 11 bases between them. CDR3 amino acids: CASSLGGEGNQPQHF. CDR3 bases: TGTGCCAGCAGCTTGGGAGGGGAGGGCAATCAGCCCCAGCATTTT.

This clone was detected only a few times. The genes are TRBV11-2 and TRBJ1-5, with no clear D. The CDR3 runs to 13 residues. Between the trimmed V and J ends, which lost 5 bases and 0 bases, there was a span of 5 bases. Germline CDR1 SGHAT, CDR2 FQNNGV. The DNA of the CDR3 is TGTGCCAGCAGCCCCTATAGCAATCAGCCCCAGCATTTT. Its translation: CASSPYSNQPQHF.

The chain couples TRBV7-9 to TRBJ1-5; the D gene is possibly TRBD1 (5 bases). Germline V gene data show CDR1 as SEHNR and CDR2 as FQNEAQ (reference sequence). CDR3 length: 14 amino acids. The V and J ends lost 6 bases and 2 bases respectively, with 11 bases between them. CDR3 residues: CASSRGGGNQPQHF. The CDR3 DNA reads TGTGCCAGCAGTAGGGGAGGTGGCAATCAGCCCCAGCATTTT.

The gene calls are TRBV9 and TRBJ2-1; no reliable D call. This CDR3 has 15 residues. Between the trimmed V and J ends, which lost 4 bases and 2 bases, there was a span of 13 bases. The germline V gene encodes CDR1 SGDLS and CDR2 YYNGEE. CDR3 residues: CASSPRSSTYNEQFF. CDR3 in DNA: TGTGCCAGCAGCCCCCGGAGTTCGACCTACAATGAGCAGTTCTTC.

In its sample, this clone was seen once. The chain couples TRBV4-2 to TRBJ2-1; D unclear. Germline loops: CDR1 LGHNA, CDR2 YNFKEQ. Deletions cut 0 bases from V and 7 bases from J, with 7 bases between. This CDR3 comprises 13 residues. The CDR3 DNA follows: TGTGCCAGCAGCCAAGATGATCGGAATGAGCAGTTCTTC. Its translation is CASSQDDRNEQFF.

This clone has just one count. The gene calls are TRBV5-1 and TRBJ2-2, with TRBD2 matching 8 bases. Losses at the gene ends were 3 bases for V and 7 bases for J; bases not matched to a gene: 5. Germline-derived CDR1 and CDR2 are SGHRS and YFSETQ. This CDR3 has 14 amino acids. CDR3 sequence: CASSSGLVVGELFF. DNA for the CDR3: TGCGCCAGCAGCTCGGGACTAGTTGTCGGGGAGCTGTTTTTT.

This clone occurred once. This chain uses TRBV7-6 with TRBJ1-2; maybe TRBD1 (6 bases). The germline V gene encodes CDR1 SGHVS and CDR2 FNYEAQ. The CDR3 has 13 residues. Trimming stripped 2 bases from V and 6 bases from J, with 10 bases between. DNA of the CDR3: TGTGCCAGCAGCTTATCCAGGGGTGATGGCTACACCTTC. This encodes CASSLSRGDGYTF.

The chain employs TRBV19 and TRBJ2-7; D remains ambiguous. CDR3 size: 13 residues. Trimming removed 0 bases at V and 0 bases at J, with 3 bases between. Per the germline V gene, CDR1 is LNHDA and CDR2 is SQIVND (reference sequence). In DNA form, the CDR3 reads TGTGCCAGTAGTATAGAGGCCTCCTACGAGCAGTACTTC. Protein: CASSIEASYEQYF. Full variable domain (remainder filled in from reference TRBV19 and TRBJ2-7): DGGITQSPKYLFRKEGQNVTLSCEQNLNHDAMYWYRQDPGQGLRLIYYSQIVNDFQKGDIAEGYSVSREKKESFPLTVTSAQKNPTAFYLCASSIEASYEQYFGPGTRLTVT.

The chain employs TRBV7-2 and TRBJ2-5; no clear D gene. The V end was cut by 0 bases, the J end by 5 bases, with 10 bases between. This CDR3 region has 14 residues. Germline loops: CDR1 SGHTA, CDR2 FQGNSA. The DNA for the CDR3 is TGTGCCAGCAGCTTAGCGAGTAGGGTGGAGACCCAGTACTTC. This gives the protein CASSLASRVETQYF.